The clone carrying this T cell receptor beta chain occurred many times. Antigen: not known. Subjects aged 18 to 65 presented with newly diagnosed hyperthyroidism of less than 2 months' duration. Patients with uncontrolled infections, other autoimmune diseases, pregnancy or lactation were excluded. The data originate from a study of T cells in Graves' hyperthyroidism and ophthalmopathy. Findings of the study overall: Before onset, by a median of around 6.4 months, the model predicted ophthalmopathy.

RNA transcripts gave rise to amplified TCR beta CDR3 regions. The TCR CDR3 was amplified in a first-round RT-PCR using the HTBI primer set. From the multiplex PCR reads, TCRdb called clonotypes with MiXCR, one entry per CDR3 protein. The sample consists of hundreds of thousands of distinct CDR3 sequences, about 14% of them appearing once. V gave up 2 bases and J gave up 6 bases, with 4 bases separating them. The germline CDR1 and CDR2 sequences are MNHEY and SMNVEV (reference sequence). This CDR3 comprises 11 residues. Sequenced input: blood. The sequence came from a woman aged 30 to 39 with Graves' hyperthyroidism that later progressed to Graves' ophthalmopathy. This sequence joins TRBV27 and TRBJ1-2, with unresolved D. The CDR3 nucleotides read TGTGCCAGCAGTTTAAGTCATGGCTACACCTTC. It specifies CASSLSHGYTF.